This TCR beta chain came from a study of OX40 agonist ivuxolimab in advanced cancers. J lost 4 bases, V lost 5 bases, and 7 bases had no gene match. The CDR3 has 15 amino acids. In germline, CDR1 is MNHNY, CDR2 SVGAGI (reference sequence). The data were produced by immunoSEQ multiplex PCR, yet TCRdb's version contains in-frame clones alone and is incomplete. The sample lists roughly 26,000 clones; around nine tenths were seen once. Sequencing used CD4+ or CD8+ T cells sorted from blood, obtained in a trial of the OX40 agonist ivuxolimab. The rearrangement joins TRBV6-6 to TRBJ2-4; 8 bases agree with TRBD2. The origin of this receptor is an adult with an advanced solid tumor such as melanoma, head and neck, liver or kidney cancer. The DNA of the CDR3 is TGTGCCAGCAGTCATACAGCGGGGGCTAAAAACATTCAGTACTTC. It specifies CASSHTAGAKNIQYF.